This T cell receptor (beta chain) is from a study of cytomegalovirus exposure and HLA in healthy donors (dated by TCRdb to about 2017). Some background on the complete study: In an earlier analysis of under 600 of the donors, less than 350 Gb of sequence data and approximately 120 million unique TCR beta sequences from about 179 million T cells were reported. Roughly 300 gigabases of sequencing data and approximately 85 million unique TCR sequences were included in an early release covering around 650 HLA-typed donors. The genetic ancestry cluster associated with self-reported Caucasian donors included around 76% of the 300 to 400 genotyped donors. The aim of the study was to test whether cataloging public T cell receptors could identify signatures of past pathogen exposure. The study profiled the T cell repertoires of hundreds of subjects by immunosequencing and related them to cytomegalovirus serostatus. Besides the first cohort of 500 to 700 subjects, a separate validation cohort made up of 95 to 150 different subjects was used. High-throughput TCR immunosequencing, statistical association of individual TCRs with disease status, and machine learning were combined to predict cytomegalovirus infection status. To study patterns of TCR occurrence, a later analysis re-analyzed previously published TCR beta repertoires from 550 to 800 donors and added high-resolution HLA genotyping. Rather than using new phenotypic data, the later analysis identified candidate immune exposures from TCR beta sequences and from how often those sequences occurred across donors. An earlier analysis of approximately 580 of the donors used high-throughput TCR beta sequencing to judge whether each TCR beta V gene segment behaved as functional or pseudogenic. Donor age, sex, ethnicity and CMV serostatus were collected together with the repertoire data. In a later genetic analysis, genome-wide SNP genotypes for about 65% of the 666 donors were used, and that subset was treated as a discovery cohort. Every discovery cohort repertoire had been produced on one sequencing platform. Both class I and class II loci were covered by HLA typing, at four-digit resolution. Typing coverage differed by locus: A, B, C, DRB1 and DQB1 were typed in roughly 620-640 donors, DQA1 in around 500, DPA1 in around 580, and DPB1 in 400 to 490. Roughly five DR-DQ haplotypes were handled as single units for association and clustering because linkage in the cohort was strong. Among 398 genotyped donors of the cohort, an average of around 240,000 unique TCR beta nucleotide sequences was sequenced per donor, of which approximately 18% were non-productive. Study-wide conclusions, independent of this receptor: According to a later genetic analysis, donors in an Asian-associated ancestry cluster had fewer N-insertions in productive TCRs than the approximately 700-donor mean. The authors suggested that the approach could potentially be extended to other disease states and immunological phenotypes. Roughly uniform sequencing depth across donors was assumed in presence/absence analyses, although this assumption may not hold. In an earlier analysis of over 550 of the donors, most TCR beta V segments were observed in productive rearrangements about 87% or about 30% of the time, broadly matching IMGT annotations. Strong co-occurrence of HLA alleles, especially DR and DQ, made assigning TCR associations to individual alleles difficult. The cohort was sequenced for TCR beta chains only, and without alpha or paired-chain data the features that could be detected were limited. In a later analysis, TCR association rates were found to vary across HLA loci, with the most associated TCRs seen for DRB1 alleles and the fewest for HLA-C alleles. Because counts were too low, under 20 rarely observed V segments, including chromosome 9 orphons, were left out of the earlier analysis of 587 of the donors. A further reported finding was that TCR beta sequences accurately predicted the HLA-A and HLA-B alleles for most subjects in the first cohort. HLA typing was unavailable for some donors at each locus, so association tests used only the typed subset. CMV serostatus was the only immune exposure information available for the cohort. The sequencing pipeline was judged likely to have produced a cluster of highly shared sequence variants as a technical artifact. According to a later analysis, most CMV-associated TCR beta chains appeared to be HLA-restricted, and the HLA associations seemed to be driven largely by CMV exposure. Cytomegalovirus status was reported to be diagnosed by the classifier with high specificity and sensitivity in both the original and validation cohorts. A total of 150 or so TCR beta chains were listed by the study as associated with cytomegalovirus. Three of the identified cytomegalovirus-associated TCR beta chains were confirmed in vitro to be specific for cytomegalovirus antigens. Most TCR sequences were seen in very few donors, while some public TCRs were found in many individuals. In a later analysis, several top co-occurrence clusters were reported to appear linked to parvovirus B19, influenza, CMV and Epstein-Barr virus. Compared with equally common non-associated chains, HLA-associated TCR beta chains in a later analysis were more clonally expanded and had lower generation probabilities. In a later genetic analysis, a missense DCLRE1C variant was associated with V-gene and J-gene trimming of TCR beta chains, and the association was replicated in an independent cohort. Linkage disequilibrium might explain the correlated functional status among segregating V segments, but an unknown experimental factor could not be excluded. Specific HLA alleles were associated with 16,951 TCR beta sequences at a false discovery rate of 0.05 in a later analysis.

The library was produced with the immunoSEQ multiplex PCR assay. A mixture of 60 forward primers for TCR Vbeta segments and 13 reverse primers for TCR Jbeta segments was used in the multiplex PCR. Amplification of the CDR3 region of rearranged TCR beta genes was performed with a multiplex PCR assay on genomic DNA. The amplified TCR beta libraries were sequenced on the Illumina HiSeq System as 87-base-pair reads. The original methods were these. Across the roughly 700 repertoires, a later analysis counted tens of millions of unique TCR beta chains, around 11 million of which were shared by at least two donors. Raw reads were error-corrected and collapsed into unique sequences by a nearest-neighbor algorithm in which closely related sequences were merged to remove PCR and sequencing errors. CDR3 sequences were aligned to IMGT reference sequences to assign V, D and J gene segments. Each retained sequence needed at least a six-nucleotide match to both a V gene segment and a J gene segment. A rearrangement was called productive if the CDR3 had no stop codons and remained in frame with V and J, and every other rearrangement was called non-productive. Following IMGT convention, CDR3 was defined as the stretch from the second conserved V-encoded cysteine to the conserved J-encoded phenylalanine. In an earlier analysis of more than 550 of the donors, sequences lacking an unambiguous match to a single V gene segment were excluded. An earlier analysis of approximately 590 of the donors classified V segments as functional when productive rearrangements were above 56.7% and as segregating when the standard deviation between donors was above 5%. A statistical classification framework was built to diagnose cytomegalovirus status from the catalog of TCR beta chain sequences. In a later analysis, TCR nucleotide sequences were compared against IMGT/GENE-DB human TR gene sequences so that V and J genes could be assigned. The TCRdist pipeline was used in a later analysis to assign CDR3 sequences and most-parsimonious VDJ recombination scenarios. A later analysis defined each TCR beta chain by its CDR3 amino acid sequence plus V-gene family, and excluded reads lacking a unique V-gene family. As a way to deal with suspected cross-contamination and a sequencing artifact, a later analysis dropped 592 nucleotide sequences that were highly shared and had low generation probability. A later analysis calculated a clonal expansion index for each public chain from normalized within-repertoire ranks of inferred template counts. In a later analysis, generation probabilities were computed using a VDJ recombination model fitted to out-of-frame rearrangements, and the results were checked against IGoR. In a later analysis, hypergeometric tests were used to score TCR-TCR, TCR-HLA and TCR-CMV co-occurrence, with a repertoire-size bias correction applied to TCR pairs. To estimate false discovery rates, a later analysis permuted the HLA or CMV assignments 20 times. In a later analysis, co-occurring TCRs were grouped using DBSCAN, with TCRdist sequence similarity added in when clustering inside HLA-allele-positive subsets. For co-occurrence clustering, repertoires with fewer than 30,000 or more than 120,000 public chains were excluded, along with five or six repertoires with anomalous nucleotide sharing. Here the immuneACCESS table is served through TCRdb, limited to in-frame sequences with V and J called. Missing clones are a known gap in these copies; in checked studies unresolved V genes cover under half, and the rest lacks a known reason. That table gives V, J and clone size, and the DNA gave D and trimming. The sample includes around 150,000 clones, with around 79% observed a single time. Around 2.8% of the sample rests with the top ten.

In the case of this clone: The target of this receptor is not known. No base-level quality is on record; no much larger clone is a single base apart.

In total, approximately 610 healthy bone marrow donors made up the cohort. All cohort members were sampled while nominally healthy, although unrecorded immune exposures were likely present. The donor tested CMV seropositive and was one of the 289 seropositive cohort members. A peripheral blood sample was provided by each donor, and peripheral blood mononuclear cells were used for TCR beta sequencing. Genomic DNA extraction from the blood cell samples was performed with the Qiagen DNeasy Blood Extraction Kit. The TCR was taken from a woman aged 40 to 50 in good health and CMV-seropositive. Sequencing was carried out using PBMCs.

The DNA sequence is given as TGTGCCAGCAGCCGGGGACAGTTTAAAGAGACCCAGTACTTC. It translates as CASSRGQFKETQYF. The chain joins TRBV7-2 to TRBJ2-5, and 7 bases in between align with TRBD1. From cysteine to phenylalanine, the CDR3 is 14 amino acids long. Solely the CDR3 DNA is kept, with 42 bases framed from the first base. Unmatched junction bases come to 6, with V trimmed by 5 bases and J by 3 bases. Looking up the germline V gene yields CDR1 SGHTA and CDR2 FQGNSA.